This is a list of T cell receptor beta chains from one sample in a study of response to subunit inactivated influenza vaccine. TCRdb used MiXCR to reprocess the RT-PCR reads, holding one entry per CDR3 protein. Here the sample spans roughly 630,000 distinct CDR3 sequences, about 14% being singletons. This material consisted of PBMCs from blood, taken less than 15 days before vaccination. The receptor set was obtained from a man aged 45-60 years who received an inactivated influenza vaccine. The CDR3 runs from the conserved cysteine through the conserved F or W. A D gene is named only where the DNA matches it firmly. The size of a clone is reported for some rows only, either as once, few or many, or as a class for expanded clones.

size: many; V: TRBV5-1; J: TRBJ2-3; D: TRBD2; CDR3: CASSFGLAGLEATDTQYF; DNA: TGCGCCAGCAGCTTCGGTCTAGCGGGTCTGGAGGCCACAGATACGCAGTATTTT
size: many; V: TRBV14; J: TRBJ1-4; D: .; CDR3: CASSQVGSTATNEKLFF; DNA: TGTGCCAGCAGCCAAGTAGGTTCGACAGCAACTAATGAAAAACTGTTTTTT
size: many; V: TRBV29-1; J: TRBJ2-7; D: .; CDR3: CSAWAEREQYF; DNA: TGCAGCGCCTGGGCCGAACGGGAGCAGTACTTC
size: many; V: TRBV18; J: TRBJ2-5; D: .; CDR3: CASSPLSGDNQYF; DNA: TGTGCCAGCTCACCCTTATCAGGGGACAACCAGTACTTC
size: many; V: TRBV3-1; J: TRBJ2-2; D: .; CDR3: CASSQVVGGTGELFF; DNA: TGTGCCAGCAGCCAGGTGGTTGGGGGCACCGGGGAGCTGTTTTTT
size: .; V: TRBV10-3; J: TRBJ2-1; D: TRBD2; CDR3: CAISESGGPGRGEQFF; DNA: TGTGCCATCAGTGAGTCGGGAGGGCCCGGCCGCGGTGAGCAGTTCTTC
size: few; V: TRBV20-1; J: TRBJ2-7; D: .; CDR3: CSAHRGGGRRGEQYF; DNA: TGCAGTGCTCACCGGGGTGGGGGACGGAGAGGCGAGCAGTACTTC
size: .; V: TRBV6-1; J: TRBJ1-5; D: .; CDR3: CASIRERGSGNQPQHF; DNA: TGTGCCAGCATCCGCGAGAGGGGAAGTGGGAATCAGCCCCAGCATTTT
size: few; V: TRBV12-3/TRBV12-4; J: TRBJ2-3; D: TRBD2; CDR3: CASSLRPAGTDTQYF; DNA: TGTGCCAGCAGTTTACGGCCAGCGGGGACAGATACGCAGTATTTT
size: few; V: TRBV7-2; J: TRBJ2-1; D: TRBD2; CDR3: CASSLAASSGHNEQFF; DNA: TGTGCCAGCAGCTTAGCGGCGTCTAGCGGGCACAATGAGCAGTTCTTC
size: once; V: TRBV6-1; J: TRBJ2-2; D: TRBD1; CDR3: CASSRSGTGVAGELFF; DNA: TGTGCCAGCAGTCGCTCTGGGACAGGGGTGGCCGGGGAGCTGTTTTTT
size: .; V: TRBV12-3/TRBV12-4; J: TRBJ2-7; D: .; CDR3: CASSLRAASRWEQYF; DNA: TGTGCCAGCAGTTTAAGGGCCGCCTCCCGATGGGAGCAGTACTTC
size: many; V: TRBV5-1; J: TRBJ2-1; D: .; CDR3: CASSLLRVSYNEQFF; DNA: TGCGCCAGCAGCTTGTTGCGCGTCTCCTACAATGAGCAGTTCTTC
size: few; V: TRBV11-1; J: TRBJ1-1; D: TRBD1; CDR3: CASSRTSLRGGWEATEAFF; DNA: TGTGCCAGCAGCCGAACCAGCCTCAGGGGGGGCTGGGAAGCAACTGAAGCTTTCTTT
size: .; V: TRBV29-1; J: TRBJ2-3; D: TRBD2; CDR3: CSVEAGTSRTDTQYF; DNA: TGCAGCGTTGAAGCAGGGACTAGCCGCACAGATACGCAGTATTTT
size: .; V: TRBV6-1; J: TRBJ2-2; D: TRBD2; CDR3: CASSKSSGGAGTGELFF; DNA: TGTGCCAGCAGTAAATCTAGCGGGGGGGCTGGCACCGGGGAGCTGTTTTTT
size: many; V: TRBV25-1; J: TRBJ1-1; D: .; CDR3: CASSESTKAFF; DNA: TGTGCCAGCAGTGAATCTACTAAAGCTTTCTTT
size: .; V: TRBV20-1; J: TRBJ2-7; D: .; CDR3: CSASTDRHYEQYF; DNA: TGCAGTGCTAGCACGGACAGACACTACGAGCAGTACTTC
size: few; V: TRBV29-1; J: TRBJ2-3; D: .; CDR3: CSEGRTSTDTQYF; DNA: TGCAGCGAAGGACGGACTAGCACAGATACGCAGTATTTT
size: .; V: TRBV5-1; J: TRBJ1-1; D: .; CDR3: CASSSRGQPNTEAFF; DNA: TGCGCCAGCAGCTCTCGCGGCCAGCCGAACACTGAAGCTTTCTTT
size: .; V: TRBV6-5; J: TRBJ2-3; D: .; CDR3: CASSYSRGASTDTQYF; DNA: TGTGCCAGCAGTTACTCGAGGGGGGCTAGCACAGATACGCAGTATTTT
size: few; V: TRBV27; J: TRBJ2-7; D: TRBD1; CDR3: CASSSGQGGWVEQYF; DNA: TGTGCCAGCAGTTCCGGGCAAGGGGGCTGGGTCGAGCAGTACTTC
size: many; V: TRBV20-1; J: TRBJ2-1; D: .; CDR3: CSELRSGGNEQFF; DNA: TGCAGTGAATTGAGGAGCGGCGGCAATGAGCAGTTCTTC
size: few; V: TRBV12-3/TRBV12-4; J: TRBJ2-3; D: TRBD1; CDR3: CASRRPTGGGGGSTDTQYF; DNA: TGTGCCAGCAGACGCCCGACAGGGGGTGGCGGGGGAAGCACAGATACGCAGTATTTT
size: few; V: TRBV4-3; J: TRBJ2-3; D: TRBD2; CDR3: CASSQTTSGLSDTQYF; DNA: TGCGCCAGCAGCCAGACGACTAGCGGGTTATCAGATACGCAGTATTTT
size: .; V: TRBV9; J: TRBJ2-7; D: TRBD2; CDR3: CASSASGNGLYEQYF; DNA: TGTGCCAGCAGCGCAAGCGGGAACGGTCTTTACGAGCAGTACTTC
size: few; V: TRBV28; J: TRBJ2-7; D: TRBD1; CDR3: CASSALTGTGVPYEQYF; DNA: TGTGCCAGCAGTGCGTTAACCGGGACAGGGGTTCCCTACGAGCAGTACTTC
size: once; V: TRBV20-1; J: TRBJ1-5; D: TRBD1; CDR3: CSASGQAYSNQPQHF; DNA: TGCAGTGCTAGCGGACAGGCGTATAGCAATCAGCCCCAGCATTTT
size: many; V: TRBV29-1; J: TRBJ1-2; D: .; CDR3: CSVEVPGRRYGYTF; DNA: TGCAGCGTTGAAGTTCCCGGACGGCGCTATGGCTACACCTTC
size: many; V: TRBV4-3; J: TRBJ1-5; D: .; CDR3: CASSHGVRTCNQPQHF; DNA: TGCGCCAGCAGCCACGGTGTCAGAACCTGCAATCAGCCCCAGCATTTT
size: few; V: TRBV10-3; J: TRBJ2-2; D: TRBD1; CDR3: CAIRRQGIGELFF; DNA: TGTGCCATCAGGAGACAGGGTATCGGGGAGCTGTTTTTT
size: .; V: TRBV20-1; J: TRBJ2-7; D: .; CDR3: CSARGRLDSSYEQYF; DNA: TGCAGTGCTAGGGGGAGACTAGATTCCTCCTACGAGCAGTACTTC
size: few; V: TRBV12-3/TRBV12-4; J: TRBJ1-3; D: TRBD1; CDR3: CASRGQGAFGNTIYF; DNA: TGTGCCAGCAGGGGACAGGGGGCGTTTGGAAACACCATATATTTT
size: .; V: TRBV5-1; J: TRBJ2-2; D: TRBD2; CDR3: CASSETSRGGGELFF; DNA: TGCGCCAGCAGCGAGACTAGCCGGGGAGGCGGGGAGCTGTTTTTT
size: few; V: TRBV10-3; J: TRBJ1-1; D: .; CDR3: CAIIGTDSEAFF; DNA: TGTGCCATCATTGGCACAGATTCTGAAGCTTTCTTT
size: few; V: TRBV28; J: TRBJ2-2; D: .; CDR3: CASRRQRNTGELFF; DNA: TGTGCCAGCAGAAGGCAGAGGAACACCGGGGAGCTGTTTTTT
size: many; V: TRBV7-9; J: TRBJ2-5; D: TRBD1; CDR3: CASSGTVGETQYF; DNA: TGTGCCAGCAGCGGGACAGTGGGGGAGACCCAGTACTTC
size: .; V: TRBV20-1; J: TRBJ2-1; D: TRBD1; CDR3: CSAGTGAPYNEQFF; DNA: TGCAGTGCTGGGACAGGGGCACCCTACAATGAGCAGTTCTTC
size: .; V: TRBV28; J: TRBJ2-3; D: TRBD2; CDR3: CASPPSGRGSTDTQYF; DNA: TGTGCCAGCCCACCGTCTGGGCGGGGGAGCACAGATACGCAGTATTTT
size: few; V: TRBV5-1; J: TRBJ2-1; D: .; CDR3: CASSQLQGRYNEQFF; DNA: TGCGCCAGCAGCCAGCTACAGGGGAGGTACAATGAGCAGTTCTTC
size: many; V: TRBV20-1; J: TRBJ1-5; D: .; CDR3: CSANDMNNQPQHF; DNA: TGCAGTGCAAACGACATGAACAATCAGCCCCAGCATTTT
size: few; V: TRBV29-1; J: TRBJ2-2; D: .; CDR3: CSVGKGPTGELFF; DNA: TGCAGCGTTGGTAAGGGGCCCACCGGGGAGCTGTTTTTT
size: few; V: TRBV5-1; J: TRBJ2-1; D: .; CDR3: CASSLVRTANNEQFF; DNA: TGCGCCAGCAGCTTGGTTCGGACAGCCAACAATGAGCAGTTCTTC
size: few; V: TRBV19; J: TRBJ2-6; D: .; CDR3: CASSIRGGAGANVLTF; DNA: TGTGCCAGTAGTATACGCGGGGGCGCTGGGGCCAACGTCCTGACTTTC
size: .; V: TRBV12-3/TRBV12-4; J: TRBJ2-5; D: TRBD2; CDR3: CASSISGYQETQYF; DNA: TGTGCCAGCAGTATTAGCGGGTACCAAGAGACCCAGTACTTC
size: .; V: TRBV5-1; J: TRBJ1-1; D: .; CDR3: CASRQATRFTEAFF; DNA: TGCGCCAGCAGACAGGCAACGCGGTTCACTGAAGCTTTCTTT
size: many; V: TRBV12-3/TRBV12-4; J: TRBJ2-3; D: .; CDR3: CASSLDGYQDTQYF; DNA: TGTGCCAGCAGTTTAGATGGCTACCAAGATACGCAGTATTTT
size: few; V: TRBV6-2/TRBV6-3; J: TRBJ2-4; D: .; CDR3: CASSYVGLAKNIQYF; DNA: TGTGCCAGCAGTTACGTTGGACTAGCCAAAAACATTCAGTACTTC
size: .; V: TRBV6-2/TRBV6-3; J: TRBJ2-7; D: .; CDR3: CASSYWIGTGSLRNEQYF; DNA: TGTGCCAGCAGTTATTGGATCGGGACGGGCTCTTTAAGGAACGAGCAGTACTTC
size: few; V: TRBV20-1; J: TRBJ1-1; D: .; CDR3: CSASNTKNTEAFF; DNA: TGCAGTGCTAGTAACACTAAGAACACTGAAGCTTTCTTT
size: few; V: TRBV11-2; J: TRBJ2-7; D: .; CDR3: CASSPGDRMVGEQYF; DNA: TGTGCCAGCAGCCCGGGCGACCGCATGGTGGGCGAGCAGTACTTC
size: many; V: TRBV7-2; J: TRBJ1-1; D: .; CDR3: CASSLEAFLNTEAFF; DNA: TGTGCCAGCAGCTTAGAAGCATTCCTGAACACTGAAGCTTTCTTT
size: .; V: TRBV6-5; J: TRBJ1-1; D: .; CDR3: CASSWGYRGTEAFF; DNA: TGTGCCAGCAGTTGGGGGTATCGTGGCACTGAAGCTTTCTTT
size: few; V: TRBV7-2; J: TRBJ2-3; D: TRBD2; CDR3: CASKAGLTDTQYF; DNA: TGTGCCAGCAAAGCGGGATTGACAGATACGCAGTATTTT
size: many; V: TRBV4-1; J: TRBJ1-2; D: TRBD1; CDR3: CASSQEGQSYGYTF; DNA: TGCGCCAGCAGCCAAGAGGGACAGTCCTATGGCTACACCTTC
size: few; V: TRBV6-1; J: TRBJ2-2; D: .; CDR3: CASSELGSGELFF; DNA: TGTGCCAGCAGTGAGTTAGGGTCCGGGGAGCTGTTTTTT
size: many; V: TRBV29-1; J: TRBJ2-1; D: .; CDR3: CSVLQGGVDEQFF; DNA: TGCAGCGTTTTGCAGGGTGGGGTGGATGAGCAGTTCTTC